This T cell receptor beta chain was captured in a study of blood T cell repertoires in COVID-19. Study overall: Sites across the United States, Italy and Spain contributed samples from acute and convalescent COVID-19. Sample material is recorded as cDNA or gDNA derived from T cells, B-cell-depleted T cells, or PBMCs.

The V segment lost 3 bases and the J segment 0 bases; nucleotides outside the gene matches: 2. Looked up from germline, CDR1 is MDHEN and CDR2 is SYDVKM. The CDR3 runs to 15 residues. The authors' processing: How many nucleated cells were present was estimated from reference gene primer amplification. TCRdb's table, derived via immunoSEQ multiplex PCR, lists solely in-frame clones and lacks some. For V, J and clone size, that table is used; D and trimming come from the DNA. Of roughly 70,000 clones in the sample, over 75% were seen once. This clonotype was sampled from a human donor in a cohort sampled during active COVID-19. Sequenced: peripheral blood. The chain has TRBV28 and TRBJ1-5; TRBD1 matches at 7 bases. CDR3: CASSFPGGSNQPQHF. CDR3 coding DNA: TGTGCCAGCAGTTTTCCAGGGGGTAGCAATCAGCCCCAGCATTTT. Full variable domain (rest looked up from reference TRBV28 and TRBJ1-5): DVKVTQSSRYLVKRTGEKVFLECVQDMDHENMFWYRQDPGLGLRLIYFSYDVKMKEKGDIPEGYSVSREKKERFSLILESASTNQTSMYLCASSFPGGSNQPQHFGDGTRLSIL.